A single sample is the source of the 18 T cell receptor beta chains below, sequenced in a study of cytomegalovirus exposure and HLA in healthy donors. The data were produced by immunoSEQ multiplex PCR, yet TCRdb's version contains in-frame clones alone and is incomplete. The sample holds 80,000 to 100,000 clones, roughly 87% seen once. The sequenced material came from PBMCs. These TCRs come from a man between 18 and 35 years old in good health and CMV-seropositive.

The V call is TRBV7-8, the J call TRBJ2-7; D possibly corresponds to TRBD2 (6 bases). V dropped 4 bases and J dropped 6 bases, with 13 bases sitting between them. The CDR3 consists of 13 residues. Germline values: CDR1 SGHVS, CDR2 FQNEAQ. The CDR3 nucleotides read TGTGCCAGCAGCTCACCGTTGGGGGGCGAGCAGTACTTC. Protein product: CASSSPLGGEQYF.

The V call is TRBV5-4, the J call TRBJ2-5, with D perhaps TRBD2 (5 bases). CDR3 size: 16 residues. Trimming cost V 0 bases and J 1 base, with 13 bases left between them. Per the germline V gene, CDR1 is SGHNT and CDR2 is YYREEE (reference sequence). The CDR3 DNA follows: TGTGCCAGCAGCTTGGGTAGCGCCCCTATCCAAGAGACCCAGTACTTC. Translation: CASSLGSAPIQETQYF.

The DNA for the CDR3 is TGTGCCAGCAGCCTCCTTAGGTCTCAATGGACAGCTGGAAACACCATATATTTT. This gives the protein CASSLLRSQWTAGNTIYF. The rearrangement links TRBV7-2 to TRBJ1-3; D is possibly TRBD1 (6 bases). Germline CDR1 and CDR2: SGHTA and FQGNSA. Trimming removed 5 bases at V and 2 bases at J, with 22 bases between. The CDR3 has 18 amino acids.

V and J are TRBV28 and TRBJ2-5; TRBD2 matches 7 bases. CDR1 is MDHEN, CDR2 SYDVKM, per germline. After removal of 3 bases from V and 8 bases from J, the junction contained 12 bases not matched to a gene. There are 15 residues in the CDR3. CDR3 bases: TGTGCCAGCAGTTTGTCATTAGCGGGCAAGGGCACCCAGTACTTC. Amino acid sequence: CASSLSLAGKGTQYF.

This chain links TRBV27 with TRBJ2-3; 9 bases match TRBD1. The CDR3 is made up of 20 amino acids. The J segment lost 5 bases and the V segment lost 4 bases, leaving 22 bases of the junction unmatched. Germline CDR1 is MNHEY and CDR2 is SMNVEV (reference sequence). In nucleotides, the CDR3 is TGTGCCAGCAGTTACGATCCCGATACCGACCGGGACAGGGCTCTAGATACGCAGTATTTT. It encodes CASSYDPDTDRDRALDTQYF.

The chain carries TRBV4-3 and TRBJ1-4; 7 nucleotides align to TRBD1. The germline gives CDR1 LGHNA, CDR2 YSLEER. This CDR3 is 15 amino acids long. After removal of 4 bases from V and 5 bases from J, the junction contained 7 bases not matched to a gene. Here the CDR3 reads CASSREPDRNEKLFF. The CDR3 DNA follows: TGCGCCAGCAGCCGCGAACCGGACAGGAATGAAAAACTGTTTTTT.

This sequence joins TRBV10-3 and TRBJ1-1; 11 bases line up with TRBD1. CDR1 is ENHRY, CDR2 SYGVKD, per germline. CDR3 length: 15 amino acids. With V trimmed by 1 base and J by 4 bases, 2 bases remained unmatched. The CDR3 nucleotides read TGTGCCATCAGTGAGTTTGGGACAGGGGGCACTGAAGCTTTCTTT. This gives the protein CAISEFGTGGTEAFF.

Turning to this clone: This probably arose from a read error, given a far larger clone one base away. Other DNA variants within this sample encode the same CDR3. This chain uses TRBV7-9 with TRBJ2-5, with D perhaps TRBD2 (5 bases). The CDR3 runs 11 residues. In germline, CDR1 is SEHNR, CDR2 FQNEAQ (reference sequence). V shed 5 bases and J shed 5 bases, with 6 bases lying between them. As DNA, the CDR3 is TGTGCCAGCAGCCCGGGGGAGACCCAGTACTTC. Protein sequence: CASSPGETQYF.

This chain uses TRBV6-5 with TRBJ2-4; 9 positions match TRBD1. CDR1 is MNHEY, CDR2 SVGAGI, per germline. Trimming took 6 bases from V and 15 from J; bases not matched to a gene: 6. The CDR3 covers 11 residues. CDR3 coding DNA: TGTGCCAGCAGAAACTTGGACAGGGGGTACTTC. Its protein is CASRNLDRGYF.

This sequence joins TRBV20-1 and TRBJ2-4, with a possible D match to TRBD1 (5 bases). V gave up 6 bases and J gave up 13 bases, with 13 bases separating them. The germline gives CDR1 DFQATT, CDR2 SNEGSKA (reference sequence). This CDR3 has 10 residues. The CDR3 bases are TGCAGTGCCCAGGGCGGCCGACAGTACTTC. Its translation: CSAQGGRQYF.

The CDR3 bases are TGTGCCAGTAGTGTCCGGCCCGGACTCCCGGGTAGGGATGGCTACACCTTC. It translates to CASSVRPGLPGRDGYTF. This rearrangement joins TRBV19 to TRBJ1-2; no clear D gene. V dropped 5 bases and J dropped 6 bases, with 25 bases sitting between them. Germline CDR1 is LNHDA and CDR2 is SQIVND (reference sequence). The CDR3 is made up of 17 amino acids. The full variable domain, with the rest looked up from reference TRBV19 and TRBJ1-2, is DGGITQSPKYLFRKEGQNVTLSCEQNLNHDAMYWYRQDPGQGLRLIYYSQIVNDFQKGDIAEGYSVSREKKESFPLTVTSAQKNPTAFYLCASSVRPGLPGRDGYTFGSGTRLTVV.

To note about this clone: Other DNA sequences from this sample encode an identical CDR3 as well. The genes are TRBV19 and TRBJ2-1; 11 bases line up with TRBD2. Losses at the gene ends were 4 bases for V and 3 bases for J; bases not matched to a gene: 2. Germline V gene sequence: CDR1 LNHDA, CDR2 SQIVND (reference sequence). This CDR3 is 15 amino acids long. The CDR3 reads CASSKTSGDYNEQFF. CDR3 in DNA: TGTGCCAGTAGTAAGACTAGCGGGGACTACAATGAGCAGTTCTTC.

Only one count was recorded for this clone. The chain couples TRBV19 to TRBJ1-4; 7 nucleotides line up with TRBD1. CDR1 and CDR2 (germline): LNHDA, SQIVND (reference sequence). The V segment lost 5 bases and the J segment 6 bases; nucleotides outside the gene matches: 9. The CDR3 contains 15 residues. The CDR3 loop reads CASSQDRDRDEKLFF. The DNA of the CDR3 is TGTGCCAGTAGTCAAGACCGGGACAGAGATGAAAAACTGTTTTTT.

As DNA, the CDR3 is TGTGCCAGCAGCTTTAGCGGGGGGGCCTTCTCCTACGAGCAGTACTTC. Amino acid sequence: CASSFSGGAFSYEQYF. This chain joins TRBV7-2 and TRBJ2-7; 11 bases fit TRBD2. Germline V gene lookup returns CDR1 SGHTA and CDR2 FQGNSA. V was pared by 3 bases and J by 0 bases, with 4 bases of the junction left unmatched. The CDR3 consists of 16 residues.

The V call is TRBV15, the J call TRBJ2-7; a weak D match, TRBD2 (6 bases). The CDR3 totals 13 residues. In germline, CDR1 is LNHNV, CDR2 YYDKDF (reference sequence). Trimming stripped 3 bases from V and 3 bases from J, with 9 bases between. In DNA, the CDR3 is TGTGCCACCAGCAGGCGGGGTAACTACGAGCAGTACTTC. Protein sequence: CATSRRGNYEQYF. The variable domain in full, completed from reference TRBV15 and TRBJ2-7, reads DAMVIQNPRYQVTQFGKPVTLSCSQTLNHNVMYWYQQKSSQAPKLLFHYYDKDFNNEADTPDNFQSRRPNTSFCFLDIRSPGLGDTAMYLCATSRRGNYEQYFGPGTRLTVT.

The V call is TRBV7-8, the J call TRBJ1-5, with 10 nucleotides matching TRBD1. V shed 4 bases, J shed 2 bases, and the junction held 14 bases outside the gene matches. This CDR3 has 19 residues. Per the germline V gene, CDR1 is SGHVS and CDR2 is FQNEAQ. CDR3 coding DNA: TGTGCCAGCAGCTGGAGGGCGGGACAGGGGAACTTCGGCAATCAGCCCCAGCATTTT. This gives the protein CASSWRAGQGNFGNQPQHF.

The rearrangement links TRBV5-1 to TRBJ2-7, with 9 bases matching TRBD1. The V segment lost 4 bases and the J segment 0 bases; nucleotides outside the gene matches: 2. Germline lookup yields CDR1 SGHRS and CDR2 YFSETQ. The CDR3 contains 14 residues. The CDR3 DNA reads as TGCGCCAGCAGCGTGACAGGGGGCTCCTACGAGCAGTACTTC. Its translation is CASSVTGGSYEQYF.

This chain links TRBV14 with TRBJ2-1; the match to TRBD2 covers 8 bases. V trimming: 4 bases; J trimming: 9 bases; junction bases outside the gene matches: 2. This CDR3 is built from 12 residues. CDR1 is SGHDN, CDR2 FVKESK, per germline. The CDR3 sequence: CASSPLAGEQFF. CDR3 nucleotides: TGTGCCAGCAGCCCCCTAGCGGGTGAGCAGTTCTTC.